Listed below are T cell receptor beta chains from one sample, sequenced in a study of blood T cell repertoires in COVID-19. Libraries were prepared by immunoSEQ multiplex PCR; TCRdb keeps only in-frame clonotypes and omits some of them. The table has about 210,000 clones, roughly 85% seen once. Sequences were obtained from peripheral blood. The receptors originated from a woman in her seventies with COVID-19, enrolled during active disease. The CDR3 runs from the conserved cysteine through the conserved F or W. Each record gives: J gene, clone size, D gene, V gene, CDR3 DNA, CDR3 protein. The D gene is left open where the match is weak. Only part of the rows carry a size: once, few, many, or a class if the clone is expanded.

TRBJ2-3	-	TRBD2	TRBV5-1	TGCGCCAGCAGCCCGTGGACTAGCGGGGGGCCCCTCCCGGGAGATACGCAGTATTTT	CASSPWTSGGPLPGDTQYF
TRBJ2-1	-	TRBD2	TRBV6-2/TRBV6-3	TGTGCCAGCAGTTACGAGCAGCGGGGGCGATACAATGAGCAGTTCTTC	CASSYEQRGRYNEQFF
TRBJ2-5	-	TRBD1	TRBV5-1	TGCGCCAGCACCTCGTTAGGACAGGGGGATTTTGAGACCCAGTACTTC	CASTSLGQGDFETQYF
TRBJ2-3	-	-	TRBV6-5	TGTGCCAGCAGTATTGTCTTTAGCACAGATACGCAGTATTTT	CASSIVFSTDTQYF
TRBJ2-5	-	TRBD1	TRBV24-1	TGTGCCACCAGTGATCGGACAGGGCAAGAGACCCAGTACTTC	CATSDRTGQETQYF
TRBJ2-2	-	-	TRBV5-1	TGCGCCAGCAGACCCAATAAAGGGGCTTCGACCGGGGAGCTGTTTTTT	CASRPNKGASTGELFF
TRBJ2-2	few	-	TRBV5-4	TGTGCCAGCAGCTTGGGGGGCTCGAACACCGGGGAGCTGTTTTTT	CASSLGGSNTGELFF
TRBJ1-1	once	-	TRBV19	TGTGCCAGTAGTACCACGACAAGGGTGGCGGGGAACACTGAAGCTTTCTTT	CASSTTTRVAGNTEAFF
TRBJ1-1	-	TRBD1	TRBV10-3	TGTGCCACCAGACAGGGGGACACTGAAGCTTTCTTT	CATRQGDTEAFF
TRBJ2-1	-	-	TRBV14	TGTGCCAGCAGCCAAGTATCCGTCTACAATGAGCAGTTCTTC	CASSQVSVYNEQFF
TRBJ1-1	few	-	TRBV7-3	TGTGCCAGCAGCTTTACAGGGATGGGTGCAGCTTTCTTT	CASSFTGMGAAFF